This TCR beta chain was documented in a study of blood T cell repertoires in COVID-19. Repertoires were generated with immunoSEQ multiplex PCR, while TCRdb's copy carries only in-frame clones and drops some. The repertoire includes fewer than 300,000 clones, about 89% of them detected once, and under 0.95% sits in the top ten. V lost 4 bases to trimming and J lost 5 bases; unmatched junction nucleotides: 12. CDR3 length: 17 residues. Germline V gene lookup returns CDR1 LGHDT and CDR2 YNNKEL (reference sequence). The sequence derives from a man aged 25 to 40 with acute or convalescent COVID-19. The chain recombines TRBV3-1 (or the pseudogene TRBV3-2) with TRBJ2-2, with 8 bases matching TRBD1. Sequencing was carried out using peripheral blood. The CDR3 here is CASSLEWTGFDTGELFF. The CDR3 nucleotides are TGTGCCAGCAGCCTCGAGTGGACAGGGTTTGATACCGGGGAGCTGTTTTTT.